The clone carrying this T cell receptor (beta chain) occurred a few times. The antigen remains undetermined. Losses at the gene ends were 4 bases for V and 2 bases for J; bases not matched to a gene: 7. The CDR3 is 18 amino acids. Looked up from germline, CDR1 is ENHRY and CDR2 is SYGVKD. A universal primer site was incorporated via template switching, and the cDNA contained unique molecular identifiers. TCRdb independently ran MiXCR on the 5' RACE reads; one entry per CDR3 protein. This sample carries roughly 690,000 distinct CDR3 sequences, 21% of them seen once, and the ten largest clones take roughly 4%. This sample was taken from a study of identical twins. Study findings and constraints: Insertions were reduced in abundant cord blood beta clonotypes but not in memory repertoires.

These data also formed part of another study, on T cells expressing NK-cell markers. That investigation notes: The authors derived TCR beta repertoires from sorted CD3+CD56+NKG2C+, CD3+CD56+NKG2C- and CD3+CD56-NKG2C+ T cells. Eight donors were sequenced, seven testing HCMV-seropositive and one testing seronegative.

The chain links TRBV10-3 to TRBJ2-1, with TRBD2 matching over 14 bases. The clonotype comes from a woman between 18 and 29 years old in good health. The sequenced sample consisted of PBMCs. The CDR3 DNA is TGTGCCATCAGTGGGACTAGCGGGGGGCCCAAGCCCTACAATGAGCAGTTCTTC. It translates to CAISGTSGGPKPYNEQFF.